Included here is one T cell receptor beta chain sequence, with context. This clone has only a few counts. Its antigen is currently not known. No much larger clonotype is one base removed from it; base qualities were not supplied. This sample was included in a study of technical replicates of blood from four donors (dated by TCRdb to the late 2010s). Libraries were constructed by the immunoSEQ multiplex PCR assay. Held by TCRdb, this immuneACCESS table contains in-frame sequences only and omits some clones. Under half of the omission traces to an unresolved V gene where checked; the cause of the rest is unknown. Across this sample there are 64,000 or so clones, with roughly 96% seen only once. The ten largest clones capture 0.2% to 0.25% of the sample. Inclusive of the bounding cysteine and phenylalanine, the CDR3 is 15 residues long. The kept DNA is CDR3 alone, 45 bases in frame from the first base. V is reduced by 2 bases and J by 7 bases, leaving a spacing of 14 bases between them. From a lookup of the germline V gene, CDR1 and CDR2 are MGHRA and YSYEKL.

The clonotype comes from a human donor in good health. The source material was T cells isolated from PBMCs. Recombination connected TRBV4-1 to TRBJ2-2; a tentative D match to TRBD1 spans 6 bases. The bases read TGCGCCAGCAGCCAATGGTCAGGGGACGGCGGGGAGCTGTTTTTT. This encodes CASSQWSGDGGELFF.